This section outlines one T cell receptor beta chain sequence together with its context. The antigen is undetermined. This record belongs to a study of vaccination and CD4 T cells after COVID-19. General observations from the study: Vaccine-specific clones numbering 304 of 307 showed spike mono-reactivity in convalescent patients.

As for treatment: roughly ten-day PBMC culture with coronavirus spike peptide pools or control peptides (ViraFEST assay). CD4+ T cells that had been cultured provided DNA sequenced with the Oncomine TCR Beta short-read assay. DNA came from CD4+ T cells after culture. TCRdb used MiXCR to reprocess the PCR reads, holding one entry per CDR3 protein. The repertoire holds some 20,000 distinct CDR3 sequences, with about 32% as singletons. This CDR3 comprises 14 residues. From germline, CDR1 is DFQATT and CDR2 SNEGSKA (reference sequence). V lost 3 bases and J lost 4, with 14 bases in between. Specimen: cultured CD4+ T cells from blood. The receptor was derived from a human donor with COVID-19. The rearrangement links TRBV20-1 to TRBJ2-3; no firm D call. The CDR3, as DNA: TGCAGTGCTAGTTCTAGTTTACTCGCAGATACGCAGTATTTT. Its protein product is CSASSSLLADTQYF.